The T cell receptor beta chain described here comes from a study of cytomegalovirus exposure and HLA in healthy donors. PCR used 60 Vbeta primers and 13 Jbeta primers. Authors' analysis steps: In a later analysis, approximately 80 million unique TCR beta chains included roughly 11 million shared by two or more donors. Sequencing used immunoSEQ multiplex PCR; TCRdb keeps in-frame clones, though not all of them. V and J calls and clone size are those listed in that table; D and trimming were worked out from the DNA. The top ten hold about 1.2% of the sample, which has about 190,000 clones, 80% to 90% seen once. Concerning this clone itself: Its antigen is unknown.

Study-wide results and limits: When a later analysis was performed, an Asian-associated ancestry cluster reportedly had fewer N-insertions than the approximately 700-donor mean.

V lost 5 bases, J lost 3 bases, and 4 bases stayed unmatched. The CDR3 is made up of 14 amino acids. Germline V CDR1 and CDR2: MNHEY, SMNVEV (reference sequence). This clonotype originated in a man aged 30-40 years in good health and CMV-seronegative. V gene TRBV27 combines with J gene TRBJ2-7, with 10 bases lining up with TRBD1. Sequenced material: PBMCs. In DNA, the CDR3 is TGTGCCAGCAGTCCTTGGACAGGGGGCTACGAGCAGTACTTC. Translating it yields CASSPWTGGYEQYF.